This record looks at one T cell receptor beta chain sequence and its context. Its antigen is unknown. The V gene lost 5 bases and the J gene lost 3 bases, with 11 bases spanning the gap. Germline V gives CDR1 MDHEN, CDR2 SYDVKM. The CDR3 loop spans 13 amino acids. The entry originates in a study of siplizumab effects on memory and regulatory T cells. Study results and limitations: Unstimulated naive T cells seemed to show more diversity than memory cells did, and they also seemed to be among the major contributors to the alloresponse. Siplizumab conditions gave an average of almost 70% Treg-derived mappable alloreactive CD4+ clones, versus about 26% for controls. Left unconfirmed was the suppressive function of proliferating Tregs from siplizumab cultures.

Each sample contributed about 10^5 TCR templates to the assay. TCRdb's table, derived via immunoSEQ multiplex PCR, lists solely in-frame clones and lacks some. This table has some 100,000 clones, more than 85% appearing once. Input material: CD4+ T cells sorted from blood. The chain recombines TRBV28 with TRBJ2-7; a weak D match, TRBD1 (5 bases). The origin of this receptor is a human donor in good health. Some clones in this sample may be carry-over from other donors' samples. The CDR3 loop reads CASSLDTNYEQYF. The CDR3 bases are TGTGCCAGCAGTCTGGACACGAACTACGAGCAGTACTTC.